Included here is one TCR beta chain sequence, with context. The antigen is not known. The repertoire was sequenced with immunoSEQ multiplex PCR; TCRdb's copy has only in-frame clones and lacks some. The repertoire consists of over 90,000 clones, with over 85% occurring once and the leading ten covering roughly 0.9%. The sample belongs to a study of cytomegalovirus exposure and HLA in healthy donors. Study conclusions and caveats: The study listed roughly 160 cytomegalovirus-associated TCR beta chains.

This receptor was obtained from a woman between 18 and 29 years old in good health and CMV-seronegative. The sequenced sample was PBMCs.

Written as DNA, the CDR3 is TGTGCCAGCAGCCAGCGGCCAAGCACAGATACGCAGTATTTT. Its translation is CASSQRPSTDTQYF. This sequence joins TRBV14 and TRBJ2-3; unclear D gene. This CDR3 has 14 amino acids. CDR1 and CDR2 (germline): SGHDN, FVKESK. Trimming removed 3 bases at V and 0 bases at J, with 7 bases between.